This TCR beta chain is from a study of shared clonotypes between healthy human individuals. Overall study findings and caveats: Among the subsets, naive ones generally showed larger estimated richness than memory ones. Clonotype sharing levels among donors were expected to vary with sequencing depth.

It was at deep level that the assay was run. Assay: immunoSEQ multiplex PCR; the TCRdb copy retains only in-frame clones and omits some. The sample includes roughly 1 million clones, around 82% of them seen just once. Of note for this clone: Its antigen is still unknown.

Negatively enriched CD4+ T cells were divided by CD45RA into naive and memory. Germline values: CDR1 SNHLY, CDR2 FYNNEI. This CDR3 is 15 amino acids long. Trimming took off 5 bases at V and 0 bases at J, with 14 bases between the two ends. Sequencing was performed on memory CD4+ T cells from PBMCs. Subset meaning: CD45RA-negative fraction. The chain links TRBV2 to TRBJ2-7; no firm D call. This TCR came from a man between 18 and 35 years old in good health. Some clones in this sample may be carry-over from other donors' samples. The CDR3 DNA is TGTGCCAGCAGTTTACTGCTCCAAGTCTCCTACGAGCAGTACTTC. The encoded protein is CASSLLLQVSYEQYF.